These T cell receptor beta chains were read from a single sample in a study of identical twins. TCRdb ran MiXCR on the 5' RACE reads and lists one entry per CDR3 protein. The sample lists 250,000 to 350,000 distinct CDR3 sequences, roughly 8.6% occurring once. A further study also used this sample, focusing on yellow fever vaccine responses in identical twins.

The sequenced material came from memory (CD45RO+) T cells sorted from blood. Every receptor here comes from a woman aged 18-35 years in good health. The CDR3 runs from the conserved cysteine through the conserved F or W. The D gene is left open where the match is weak. Clone size is given for some rows only: seen once, a few or many times, or a class if the clone is expanded.

j_call | d_call | v_call | clone_size | cdr3_nt | cdr3_aa
TRBJ1-2 | NA | TRBV12-3/TRBV12-4 | few | TGTGCCAGCAGCCTCAGACAGATGACTAACTATGGCTACACCTTC | CASSLRQMTNYGYTF
TRBJ1-3 | NA | TRBV27 | few | TGTGCCAGCAGTTTAGCGGGGTTCTCTGGAAACACCATATATTTT | CASSLAGFSGNTIYF
TRBJ1-4 | TRBD1 | TRBV7-9 | NA | TGTGCCAGCAGCTCGGTGACAGGGTGGGGTGAAAAACTGTTTTTT | CASSSVTGWGEKLFF
TRBJ1-2 | TRBD1 | TRBV24-1 | many | TGTGCCACCAGTGATGAAACAGGGGGGAAGTATGGCTACACCTTC | CATSDETGGKYGYTF
TRBJ2-1 | TRBD1 | TRBV27 | few | TGTGCCAGCAGGCCCGATGGACAGGGGGCCTACAATGAGCAGTTCTTC | CASRPDGQGAYNEQFF
TRBJ2-1 | NA | TRBV6-2/TRBV6-3 | NA | TGTGCCAGCAGGGGGGTACGTGAGCAGTTCTTC | CASRGVREQFF
TRBJ1-6 | NA | TRBV19 | NA | TGTGCCAGTAGTATAGTGTTTGGGGACGGAAATTCACCCCTCCACTTT | CASSIVFGDGNSPLHF
TRBJ1-6 | TRBD1 | TRBV5-1 | few | TGCGCCAGCAGCTTAGACAGGGGGGCGAATTCACCCCTCCACTTT | CASSLDRGANSPLHF
TRBJ2-3 | TRBD2 | TRBV27 | NA | TGTGCCAGCAGTTTGACTAGCGGGGTAGGTGATACGCAGTATTTT | CASSLTSGVGDTQYF
TRBJ2-1 | TRBD2 | TRBV5-6 | NA | TGTGCCAGCAGCCCGGAGGTGACTTGCGGGAGCTCCTACAATGAGCAGTTCTTC | CASSPEVTCGSSYNEQFF
TRBJ2-2 | NA | TRBV7-6 | NA | TGTGCCAGCAGCTTAGATCCGGTGTCCGGGGAGCTGTTTTTT | CASSLDPVSGELFF
TRBJ2-3 | NA | TRBV6-1 | many | TGTGCCAGCAGTGAAGCGCCTACAGATACGCAGTATTTT | CASSEAPTDTQYF
TRBJ2-2 | TRBD2 | TRBV2 | many | TGTGCCAGCAGTGGGGCTAGCGGGAACACCGGGGAGCTGTTTTTT | CASSGASGNTGELFF
TRBJ2-5 | TRBD1 | TRBV24-1 | few | TGTGCCACCAGTGATGTCAGGGGGCGAGAGACCCAGTACTTC | CATSDVRGRETQYF
TRBJ1-1 | NA | TRBV7-9 | many | TGTGCCAGCAGTATTTCACGTCAGAACACTGAAGCTTTCTTT | CASSISRQNTEAFF
TRBJ2-7 | NA | TRBV29-1 | few | TGCAGCGTCGCACCGGGACTGGGCCCTTACGAGCAGTACTTC | CSVAPGLGPYEQYF
TRBJ1-5 | NA | TRBV12-3/TRBV12-4 | many | TGTGCCAGCAGTTGGACAGATAATCAGCCCCAGCATTTT | CASSWTDNQPQHF
TRBJ1-2 | TRBD1 | TRBV3-1 | many | TGTGCCAGCAGCGCGGGACAGGGGTATGGCTACACCTTC | CASSAGQGYGYTF
TRBJ2-2 | NA | TRBV29-1 | few | TGCAGCGTTGAAGTGGGGGGGCGCGGGGAGCTGTTTTTT | CSVEVGGRGELFF
TRBJ1-5 | TRBD1 | TRBV7-8 | NA | TGTGCCAGCAGCCCCACCGGGACAGGGGTTCAGCCCCAGCATTTT | CASSPTGTGVQPQHF
TRBJ1-6 | NA | TRBV5-1 | many | TGCGCCAGCAGCGACGGTCCTAATTCACCCCTCCACTTT | CASSDGPNSPLHF
TRBJ2-7 | NA | TRBV2 | medium-sized | TGTGCCAGCAGCGTTCTAGGGGAAGGTTCCGAGCAGTACTTC | CASSVLGEGSEQYF
TRBJ2-1 | NA | TRBV24-1 | NA | TGTGCCACCAGTGAAAGAAGAGGTGATGAGCAGTTCTTC | CATSERRGDEQFF
TRBJ1-1 | TRBD1 | TRBV29-1 | few | TGCAGCGTTGAAAGGGGAACAGGGGCGGGGACTGAAGCTTTCTTT | CSVERGTGAGTEAFF
TRBJ2-7 | TRBD1 | TRBV3-1 | many | TGTGCCAGCACCCCCGGGACAGGGCCCTACGAGCAGTACTTC | CASTPGTGPYEQYF
TRBJ2-1 | NA | TRBV15 | NA | TGTGCCACCAGCAGAGAACTAGCTGGTCCCAATGAGCAGTTCTTC | CATSRELAGPNEQFF
TRBJ2-5 | NA | TRBV27 | NA | TGTGCCAGCAGTCGCAGGGCGCGGCAAGAGACCCAGTACTTC | CASSRRARQETQYF
TRBJ2-3 | NA | TRBV12-3/TRBV12-4 | many | TGTGCCAGCAGTTTTACCGGGAGTGGAACAGATACGCAGTATTTT | CASSFTGSGTDTQYF
TRBJ2-5 | NA | TRBV15 | many | TGTGCCACCAGCAGAGATTTAGGCTGGCAAGAGACCCAGTACTTC | CATSRDLGWQETQYF
TRBJ2-3 | NA | TRBV2 | few | TGTGCCAGCAGTGAAGCGCCCGGGAGCACAGATACGCAGTATTTT | CASSEAPGSTDTQYF
TRBJ2-7 | NA | TRBV6-1 | NA | TGTGCCAGCAGTACGACTCAGCCATCTGGGGAGCAGTACTTC | CASSTTQPSGEQYF
TRBJ2-1 | NA | TRBV20-1 | NA | TGCAGTGCTAGAGATGCTCAGGACTACAATGAGCAGTTCTTC | CSARDAQDYNEQFF
TRBJ2-5 | TRBD2 | TRBV9 | NA | TGTGCCAGCGACGGGGAGGGCGCCGAGGGGGAGACCCAGTACTTC | CASDGEGAEGETQYF
TRBJ2-4 | NA | TRBV3-1 | NA | TGTGCCAGCAGCCATGGTGAGCAGAACATTCAGTACTTC | CASSHGEQNIQYF
TRBJ2-3 | TRBD2 | TRBV20-1 | few | TGCAGTGCTAGTGTAGCGGGGCCCACAGATACGCAGTATTTT | CSASVAGPTDTQYF
TRBJ2-7 | NA | TRBV28 | NA | TGTGCCAGCAGTTGGGGGAACGAGCAGTACTTC | CASSWGNEQYF
TRBJ1-2 | NA | TRBV5-5 | few | TGTGCCAGCAGCTTGGCCGGTGGCCCGAGCTATGGCTACACCTTC | CASSLAGGPSYGYTF
TRBJ2-2 | TRBD1 | TRBV28 | few | TGTGCCAGCAGTTTACCGGGACAGGGGACCGGGGAGCTGTTTTTT | CASSLPGQGTGELFF
TRBJ2-7 | TRBD2 | TRBV5-1 | many | TGCGCCAGCAGCTTGACCCTGTTAGCGGGAGAGGAGCAGTACTTC | CASSLTLLAGEEQYF
TRBJ2-3 | NA | TRBV20-1 | NA | TGCAGTGCGGACAACACGGCGCAGTATTTT | CSADNTAQYF
TRBJ1-6 | NA | TRBV12-3/TRBV12-4 | many | TGTGCCAGCACCCTGCGGGTCTCGAATTCACCCCTCCACTTT | CASTLRVSNSPLHF
TRBJ2-3 | TRBD2 | TRBV28 | many | TGTGCCAGCAGTCGGACTAGCGGATCCCGCACAGATACGCAGTATTTT | CASSRTSGSRTDTQYF